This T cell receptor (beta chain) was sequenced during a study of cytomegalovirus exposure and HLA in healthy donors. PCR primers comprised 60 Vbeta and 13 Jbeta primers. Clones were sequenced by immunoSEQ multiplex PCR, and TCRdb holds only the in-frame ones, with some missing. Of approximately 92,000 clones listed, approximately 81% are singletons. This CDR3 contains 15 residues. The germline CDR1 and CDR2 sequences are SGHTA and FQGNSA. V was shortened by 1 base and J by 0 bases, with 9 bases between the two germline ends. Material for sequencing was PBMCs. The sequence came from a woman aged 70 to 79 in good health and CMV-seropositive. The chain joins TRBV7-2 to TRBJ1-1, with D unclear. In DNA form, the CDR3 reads TGTGCCAGCAGCTTAGATCGAGATCTGAACACTGAAGCTTTCTTT. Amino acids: CASSLDRDLNTEAFF.